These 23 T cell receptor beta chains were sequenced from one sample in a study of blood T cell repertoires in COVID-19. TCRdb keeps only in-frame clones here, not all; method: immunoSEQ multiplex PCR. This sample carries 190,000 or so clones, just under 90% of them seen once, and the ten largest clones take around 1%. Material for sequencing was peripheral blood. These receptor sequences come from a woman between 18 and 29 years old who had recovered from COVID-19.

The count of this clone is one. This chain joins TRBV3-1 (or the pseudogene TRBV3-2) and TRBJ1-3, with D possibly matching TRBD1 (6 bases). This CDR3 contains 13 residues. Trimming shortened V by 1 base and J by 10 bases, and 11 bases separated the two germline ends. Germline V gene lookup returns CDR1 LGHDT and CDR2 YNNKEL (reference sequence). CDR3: CASSQVEQGTIYF. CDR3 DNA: TGTGCCAGCAGCCAAGTCGAGCAGGGGACCATATATTTT.

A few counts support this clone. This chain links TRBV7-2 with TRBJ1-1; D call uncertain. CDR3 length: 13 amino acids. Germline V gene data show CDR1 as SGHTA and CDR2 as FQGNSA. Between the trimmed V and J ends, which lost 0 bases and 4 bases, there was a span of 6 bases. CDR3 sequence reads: CASSLAVATEAFF. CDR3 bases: TGTGCCAGCAGCTTAGCGGTGGCCACTGAAGCTTTCTTT.

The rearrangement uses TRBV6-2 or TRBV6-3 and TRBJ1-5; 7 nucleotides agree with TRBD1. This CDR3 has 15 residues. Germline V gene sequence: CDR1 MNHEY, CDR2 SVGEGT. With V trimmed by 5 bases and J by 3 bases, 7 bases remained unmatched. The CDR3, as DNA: TGTGCCAGCAGTAAACAGGGGAGAAACAATCAGCCCCAGCATTTT. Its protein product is CASSKQGRNNQPQHF.

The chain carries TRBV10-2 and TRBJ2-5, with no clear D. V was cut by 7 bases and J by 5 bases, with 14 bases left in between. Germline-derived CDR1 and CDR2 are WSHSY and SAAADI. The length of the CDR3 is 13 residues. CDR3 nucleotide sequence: TGCGCCAGCAAGCGACCCCCCGCCGAGACCCAGTACTTC. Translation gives CASKRPPAETQYF.

CDR3 sequence reads: CASSTTDRGPSYEQYF. DNA of the CDR3: TGTGCCAGCAGTACCACCGACAGGGGTCCTTCCTACGAGCAGTACTTC. J is TRBJ2-7 and V is TRBV6-2 or TRBV6-3; 8 nucleotides match TRBD1. Germline V gene lookup returns CDR1 MNHEY and CDR2 SVGEGT. With 5 bases clipped from V and 1 base from J, the junction kept 10 bases outside the gene matches. This CDR3 is built from 16 residues.

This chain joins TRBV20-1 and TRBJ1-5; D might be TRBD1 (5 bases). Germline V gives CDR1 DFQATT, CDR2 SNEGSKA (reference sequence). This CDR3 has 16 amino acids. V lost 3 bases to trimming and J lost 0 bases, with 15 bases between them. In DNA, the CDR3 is TGCAGTGCTAGTGCGGGGGTGGGCTATAGCAATCAGCCCCAGCATTTT. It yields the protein CSASAGVGYSNQPQHF.

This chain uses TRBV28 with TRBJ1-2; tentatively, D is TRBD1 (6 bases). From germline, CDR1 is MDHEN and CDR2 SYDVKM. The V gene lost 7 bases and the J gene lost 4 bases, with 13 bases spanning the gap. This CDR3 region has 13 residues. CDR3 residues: CASTPGTFYGYTF. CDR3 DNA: TGTGCCAGCACTCCCGGGACATTCTATGGCTACACCTTC.

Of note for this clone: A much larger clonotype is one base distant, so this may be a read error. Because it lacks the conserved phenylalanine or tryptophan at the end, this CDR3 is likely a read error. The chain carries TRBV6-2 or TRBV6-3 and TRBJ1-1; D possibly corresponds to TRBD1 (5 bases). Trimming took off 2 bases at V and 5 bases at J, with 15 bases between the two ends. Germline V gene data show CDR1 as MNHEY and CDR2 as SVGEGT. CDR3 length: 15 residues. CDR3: CASSYGHKGKTEAFL. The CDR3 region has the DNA TGTGCCAGCAGTTACGGACACAAGGGAAAGACTGAAGCTTTCCTT.

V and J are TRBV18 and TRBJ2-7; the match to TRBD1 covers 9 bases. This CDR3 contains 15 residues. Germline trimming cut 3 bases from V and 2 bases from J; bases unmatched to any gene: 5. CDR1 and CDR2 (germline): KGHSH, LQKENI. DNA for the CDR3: TGTGCCAGCTCACCCGCGGGACAGGGAACCTACGAGCAGTACTTC. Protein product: CASSPAGQGTYEQYF.

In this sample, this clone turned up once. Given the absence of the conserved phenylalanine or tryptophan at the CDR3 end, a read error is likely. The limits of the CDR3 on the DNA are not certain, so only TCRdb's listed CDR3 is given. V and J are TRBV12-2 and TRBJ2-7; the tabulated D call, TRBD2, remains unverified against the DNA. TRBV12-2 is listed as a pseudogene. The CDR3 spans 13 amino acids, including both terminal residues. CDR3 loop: CASRLGDPGGPRT.

The CDR3 coding sequence is TGTGCCAGCAGTAACGGGGGGGGCACTGGCTACGAGCAGTACTTC. As protein: CASSNGGGTGYEQYF. The genes are TRBV6-5 and TRBJ2-7; 8 bases line up with TRBD2. Unmatched junction bases numbered 9, after V lost 5 bases and J lost 3 bases. Germline V gene data show CDR1 as MNHEY and CDR2 as SVGAGI. The CDR3 is 15 residues long.

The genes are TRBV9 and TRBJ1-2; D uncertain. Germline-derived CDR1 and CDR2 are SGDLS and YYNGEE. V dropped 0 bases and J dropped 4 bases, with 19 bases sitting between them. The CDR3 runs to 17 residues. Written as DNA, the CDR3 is TGTGCCAGCAGCGTAGCCCCCCGGCGAGAAGAGGGCTATGGCTACACCTTC. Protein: CASSVAPRREEGYGYTF.

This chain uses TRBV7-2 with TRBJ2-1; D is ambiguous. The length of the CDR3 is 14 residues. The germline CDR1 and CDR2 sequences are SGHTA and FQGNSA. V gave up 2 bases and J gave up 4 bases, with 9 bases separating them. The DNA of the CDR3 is TGTGCCAGCAGCTTACTCGACTTATACAATGAGCAGTTCTTC. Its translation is CASSLLDLYNEQFF.

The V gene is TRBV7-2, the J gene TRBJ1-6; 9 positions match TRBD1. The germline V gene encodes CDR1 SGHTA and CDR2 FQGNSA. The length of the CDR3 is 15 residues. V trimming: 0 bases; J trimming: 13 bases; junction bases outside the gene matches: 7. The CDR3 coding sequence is TGTGCCAGCAGCTTAGCGGGACAGGGCATGACTCCCCTCCACTTT. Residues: CASSLAGQGMTPLHF.

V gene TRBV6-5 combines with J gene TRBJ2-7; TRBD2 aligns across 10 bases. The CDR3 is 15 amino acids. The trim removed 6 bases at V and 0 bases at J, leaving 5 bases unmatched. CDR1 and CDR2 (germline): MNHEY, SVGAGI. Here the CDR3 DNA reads TGTGCCAGCAGACTTCTAGCGGGAGCCTCCTACGAGCAGTACTTC. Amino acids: CASRLLAGASYEQYF.

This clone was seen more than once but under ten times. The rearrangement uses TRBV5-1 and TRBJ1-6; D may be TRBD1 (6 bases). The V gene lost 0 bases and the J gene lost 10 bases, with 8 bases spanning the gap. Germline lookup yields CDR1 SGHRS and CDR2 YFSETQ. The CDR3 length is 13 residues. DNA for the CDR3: TGCGCCAGCAGCTTGGTCAGGGGCTCACCCCTCCACTTT. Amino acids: CASSLVRGSPLHF.

As DNA, the CDR3 is TGTGCCAGCAGCGACCTTGACAGCTTCTCTGGAAACACCATATATTTT. Protein: CASSDLDSFSGNTIYF. The chain employs TRBV25-1 and TRBJ1-3; weak D call: TRBD1 (5 bases). The CDR3 totals 16 residues. Trimming took 6 bases from V and 0 from J, leaving 15 bases between them. Germline CDR1 is MGHDK and CDR2 is SYGVNS.

The CDR3 sequence: CASSETDFNYGYTF. The CDR3 region has the DNA TGTGCCAGCAGTGAGACAGATTTTAACTATGGCTACACCTTC. The chain combines TRBV2 with TRBJ1-2; TRBD1 might be the D (5 bases). Germline V gene sequence: CDR1 SNHLY, CDR2 FYNNEI. CDR3 length equals 14 residues. The V end lost 3 bases, the J end lost 1 base, and 9 bases lay between the germline ends.

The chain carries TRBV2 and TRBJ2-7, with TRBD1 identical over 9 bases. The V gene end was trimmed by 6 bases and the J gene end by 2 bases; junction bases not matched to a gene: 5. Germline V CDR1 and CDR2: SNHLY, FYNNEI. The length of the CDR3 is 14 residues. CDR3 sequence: CASSGTGKPYEQYF. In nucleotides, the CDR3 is TGTGCCAGCAGCGGGACAGGGAAACCCTACGAGCAGTACTTC.

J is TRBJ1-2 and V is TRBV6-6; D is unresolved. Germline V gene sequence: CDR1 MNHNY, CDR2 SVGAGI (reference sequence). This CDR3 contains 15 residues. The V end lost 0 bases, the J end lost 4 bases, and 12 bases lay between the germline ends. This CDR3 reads CASSYSPLRIYGYTF. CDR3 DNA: TGTGCCAGCAGTTACTCTCCCTTGAGAATCTATGGCTACACCTTC.

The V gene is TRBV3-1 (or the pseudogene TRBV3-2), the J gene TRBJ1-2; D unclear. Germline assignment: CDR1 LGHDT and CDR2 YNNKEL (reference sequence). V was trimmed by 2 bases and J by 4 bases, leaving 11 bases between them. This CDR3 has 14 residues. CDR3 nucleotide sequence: TGTGCCAGCAGCCAACGTCAAGCACTCTATGGCTACACCTTC. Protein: CASSQRQALYGYTF.

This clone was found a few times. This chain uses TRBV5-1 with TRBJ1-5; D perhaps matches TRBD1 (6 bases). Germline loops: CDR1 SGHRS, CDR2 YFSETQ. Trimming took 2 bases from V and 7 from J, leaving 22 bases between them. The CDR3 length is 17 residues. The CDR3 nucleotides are TGCGCCAGCAGCTTACATACAAACGGACAGATCAGCCAGCCCCAGCATTTT. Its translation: CASSLHTNGQISQPQHF.

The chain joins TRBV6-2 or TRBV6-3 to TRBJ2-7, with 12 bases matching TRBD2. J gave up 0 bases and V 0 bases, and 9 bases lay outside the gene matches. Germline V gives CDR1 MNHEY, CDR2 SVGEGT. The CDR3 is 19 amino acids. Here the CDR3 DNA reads TGTGCCAGCAGTTACTCGAGACTAGCGGGAGATAAAAGCTCCTACGAGCAGTACGTC. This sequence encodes CASSYSRLAGDKSSYEQYV.